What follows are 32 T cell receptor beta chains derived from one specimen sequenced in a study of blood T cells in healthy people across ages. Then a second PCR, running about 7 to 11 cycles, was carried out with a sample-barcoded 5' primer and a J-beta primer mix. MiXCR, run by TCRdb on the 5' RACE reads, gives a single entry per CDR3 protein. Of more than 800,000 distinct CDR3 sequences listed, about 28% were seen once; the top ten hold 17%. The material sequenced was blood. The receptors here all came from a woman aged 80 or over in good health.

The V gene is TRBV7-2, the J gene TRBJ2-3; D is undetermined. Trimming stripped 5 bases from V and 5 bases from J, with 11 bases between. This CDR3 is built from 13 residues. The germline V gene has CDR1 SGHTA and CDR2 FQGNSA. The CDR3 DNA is TGTGCCAGCAGCCCAACACTGGGAGATACGCAGTATTTT. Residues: CASSPTLGDTQYF.

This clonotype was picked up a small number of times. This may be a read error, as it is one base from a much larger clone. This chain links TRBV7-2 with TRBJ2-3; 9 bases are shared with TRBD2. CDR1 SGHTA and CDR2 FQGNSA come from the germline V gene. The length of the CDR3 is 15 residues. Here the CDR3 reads CAGSPTGLATDTQYF. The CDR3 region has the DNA TGTGCCGGCAGCCCGACCGGACTAGCGACGGATACGCAGTATTTT.

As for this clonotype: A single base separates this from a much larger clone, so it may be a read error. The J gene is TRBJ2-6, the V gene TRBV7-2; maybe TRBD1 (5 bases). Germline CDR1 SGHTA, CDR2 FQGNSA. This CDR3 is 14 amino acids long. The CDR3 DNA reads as TGTGCCAGCAGCGTTCTCTCTGGGGCCAACGTCCCGACTTTC. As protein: CASSVLSGANVPTF.

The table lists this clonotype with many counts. CDR3 in amino acids: CAISEFGGGMRNEQFF. CDR3 sequence (DNA): TGTGCCATCAGTGAGTTTGGGGGGGGAATGAGGAATGAGCAGTTCTTC. The rearrangement uses TRBV10-3 and TRBJ2-1; TRBD2 agrees at 7 bases. With V trimmed by 1 base and J by 7 bases, 10 bases remained unmatched. The V gene's germline CDR1 is ENHRY and CDR2 SYGVKD. CDR3 length: 16 amino acids.

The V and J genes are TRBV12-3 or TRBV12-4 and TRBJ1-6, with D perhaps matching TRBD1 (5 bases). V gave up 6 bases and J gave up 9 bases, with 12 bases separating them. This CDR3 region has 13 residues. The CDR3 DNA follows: TGTGCCAGCAGCCTTAACCAGGGTTCACCCCTCCACTTT. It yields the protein CASSLNQGSPLHF.

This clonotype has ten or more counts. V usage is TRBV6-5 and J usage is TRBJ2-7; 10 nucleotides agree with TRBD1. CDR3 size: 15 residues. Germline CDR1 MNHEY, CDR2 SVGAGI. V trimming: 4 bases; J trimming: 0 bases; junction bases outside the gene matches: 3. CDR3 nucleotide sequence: TGTGCCAGCAGTTCTTGGACAGGGGGCTCCTACGAGCAGTACTTC. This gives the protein CASSSWTGGSYEQYF.

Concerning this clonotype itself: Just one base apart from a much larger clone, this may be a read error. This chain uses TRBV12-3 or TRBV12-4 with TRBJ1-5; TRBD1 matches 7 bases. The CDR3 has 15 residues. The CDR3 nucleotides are TGTGCCGGCAGTAGACCGGGACAGTTTAATCAGCCCCAGCATTTT. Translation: CAGSRPGQFNQPQHF.

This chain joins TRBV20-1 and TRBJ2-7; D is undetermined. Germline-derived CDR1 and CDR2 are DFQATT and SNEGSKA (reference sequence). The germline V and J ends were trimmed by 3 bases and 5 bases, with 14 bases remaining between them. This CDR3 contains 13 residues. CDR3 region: CSASAALLNEQYF. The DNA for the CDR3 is TGCAGTGCTAGTGCGGCTTTGCTTAACGAGCAGTACTTC.

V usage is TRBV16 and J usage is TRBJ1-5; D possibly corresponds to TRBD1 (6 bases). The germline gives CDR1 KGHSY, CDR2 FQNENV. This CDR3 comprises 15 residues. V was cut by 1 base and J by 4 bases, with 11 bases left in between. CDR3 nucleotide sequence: TGTGCCAGCAGCCAATTAATAACAGGGAATCAGCCCCAGCATTTT. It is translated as CASSQLITGNQPQHF.

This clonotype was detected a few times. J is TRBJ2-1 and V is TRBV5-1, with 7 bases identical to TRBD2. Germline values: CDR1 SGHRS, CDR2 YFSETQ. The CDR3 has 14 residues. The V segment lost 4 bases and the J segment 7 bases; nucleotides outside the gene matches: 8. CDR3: CASSPGGGVNEQFF. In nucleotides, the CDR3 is TGCGCCAGCAGCCCGGGTGGGGGGGTGAATGAGCAGTTCTTC.

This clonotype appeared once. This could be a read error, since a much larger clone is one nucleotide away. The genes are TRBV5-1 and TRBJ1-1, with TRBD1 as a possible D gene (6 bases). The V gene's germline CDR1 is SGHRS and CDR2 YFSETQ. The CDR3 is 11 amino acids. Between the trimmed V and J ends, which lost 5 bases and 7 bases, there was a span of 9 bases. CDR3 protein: CASRRDIEAFF. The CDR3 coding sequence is TGCGCCAGCAGGCGGGACATTGAAGCTTTCTTT.

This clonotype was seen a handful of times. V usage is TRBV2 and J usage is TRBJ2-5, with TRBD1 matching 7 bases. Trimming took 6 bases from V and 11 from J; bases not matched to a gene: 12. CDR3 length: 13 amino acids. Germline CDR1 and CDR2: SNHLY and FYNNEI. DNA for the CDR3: TGTGCCAGCAGCGGCCAGGGGGTACGTGAGCAGTACTTC. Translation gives CASSGQGVREQYF.

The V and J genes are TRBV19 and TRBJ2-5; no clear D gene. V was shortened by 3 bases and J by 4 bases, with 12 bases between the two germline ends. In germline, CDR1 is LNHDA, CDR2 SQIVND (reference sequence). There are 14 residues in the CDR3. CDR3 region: CASSMGEERETQYF. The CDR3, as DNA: TGTGCCAGTAGTATGGGCGAAGAGCGAGAGACCCAGTACTTC.

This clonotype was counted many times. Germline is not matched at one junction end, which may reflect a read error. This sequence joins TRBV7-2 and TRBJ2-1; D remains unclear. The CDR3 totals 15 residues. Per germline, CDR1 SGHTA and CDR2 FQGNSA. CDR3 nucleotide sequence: TGTGCCAGCAGCTCCAGTTTCTCCTCCCACAATGAGCAGTTCTTC. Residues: CASSSSFSSHNEQFF.

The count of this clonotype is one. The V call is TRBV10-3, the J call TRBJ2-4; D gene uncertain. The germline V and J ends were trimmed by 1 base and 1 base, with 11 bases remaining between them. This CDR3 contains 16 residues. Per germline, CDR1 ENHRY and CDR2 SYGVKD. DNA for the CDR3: TGTGCCATCAGTGAGTGGGCCTCCGGGGCCAAAAACATTCAGTACTTC. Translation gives CAISEWASGAKNIQYF.

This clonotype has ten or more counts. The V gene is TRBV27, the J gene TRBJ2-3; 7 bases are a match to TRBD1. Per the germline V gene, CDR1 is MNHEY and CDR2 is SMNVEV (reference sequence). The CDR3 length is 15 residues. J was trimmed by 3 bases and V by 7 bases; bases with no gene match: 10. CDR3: CASIMTGKGTDTQYF. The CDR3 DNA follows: TGTGCCAGCATTATGACAGGGAAGGGGACAGATACGCAGTATTTT.

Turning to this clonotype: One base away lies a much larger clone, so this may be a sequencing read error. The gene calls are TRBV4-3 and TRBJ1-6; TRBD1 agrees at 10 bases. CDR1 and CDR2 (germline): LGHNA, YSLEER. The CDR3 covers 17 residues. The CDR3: CAGSQEVGTGDNSPLHF. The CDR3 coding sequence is TGCGCCGGCAGCCAAGAAGTTGGGACAGGGGACAATTCACCCCTCCACTTT.

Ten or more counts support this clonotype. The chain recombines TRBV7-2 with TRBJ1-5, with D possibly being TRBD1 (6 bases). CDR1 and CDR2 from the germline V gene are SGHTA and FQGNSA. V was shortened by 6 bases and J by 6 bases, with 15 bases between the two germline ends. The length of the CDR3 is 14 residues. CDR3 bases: TGTGCCAGCAGTTCACTCCAAGGGGGTCAGCCCCAGCATTTT. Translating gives CASSSLQGGQPQHF.

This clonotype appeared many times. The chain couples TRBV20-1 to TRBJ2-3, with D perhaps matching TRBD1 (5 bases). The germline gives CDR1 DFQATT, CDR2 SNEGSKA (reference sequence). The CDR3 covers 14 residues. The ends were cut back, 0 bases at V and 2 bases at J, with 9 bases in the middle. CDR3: CSARDLTVTDTQYF. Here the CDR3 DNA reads TGCAGTGCTAGAGATCTGACAGTCACAGATACGCAGTATTTT.

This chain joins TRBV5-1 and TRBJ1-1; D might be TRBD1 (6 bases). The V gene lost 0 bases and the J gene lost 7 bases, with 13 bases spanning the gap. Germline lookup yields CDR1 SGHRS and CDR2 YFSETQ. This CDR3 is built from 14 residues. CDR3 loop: CASSLVAGALEAFF. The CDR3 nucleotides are TGCGCCAGCAGCTTGGTAGCGGGGGCGCTTGAAGCTTTCTTT.

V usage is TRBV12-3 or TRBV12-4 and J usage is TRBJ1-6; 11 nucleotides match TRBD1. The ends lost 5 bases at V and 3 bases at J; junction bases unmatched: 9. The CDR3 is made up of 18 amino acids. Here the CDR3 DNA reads TGTGCCAGCAGTCCTCACCCCGGGACAGGGGGCTATAATTCACCCCTCCACTTT. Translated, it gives CASSPHPGTGGYNSPLHF.

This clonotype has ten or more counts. The DNA for the CDR3 is TGTGCCAGCTCACAAGGATTCCAAACCCAAGAGACCCAGTACTTC. Residues: CASSQGFQTQETQYF. The rearrangement joins TRBV18 to TRBJ2-5; D is unresolved. Deletions cut 4 bases from V and 1 base from J, with 13 bases between. Germline-derived CDR1 and CDR2 are KGHSH and LQKENI. CDR3 size: 15 residues.

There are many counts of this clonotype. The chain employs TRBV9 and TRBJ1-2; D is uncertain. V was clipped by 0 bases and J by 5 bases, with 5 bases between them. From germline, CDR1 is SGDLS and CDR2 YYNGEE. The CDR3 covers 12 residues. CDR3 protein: CASSVAGYGYTF. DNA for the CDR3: TGTGCCAGCAGCGTAGCCGGGTATGGCTACACCTTC.

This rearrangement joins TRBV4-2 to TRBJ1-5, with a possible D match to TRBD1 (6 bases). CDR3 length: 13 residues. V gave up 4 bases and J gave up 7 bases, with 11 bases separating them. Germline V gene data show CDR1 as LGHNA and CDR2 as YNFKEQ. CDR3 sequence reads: CASSREQGQPQHF. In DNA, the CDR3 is TGTGCCAGCAGCCGCGAACAGGGACAGCCCCAGCATTTT.

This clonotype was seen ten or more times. CDR3 amino acids: CASSPGRPTYGYTF. For the CDR3, the DNA is TGTGCCAGCAGTCCAGGACGGCCTACCTATGGCTACACCTTC. The chain joins TRBV27 to TRBJ1-2; D unresolved. The CDR3 is made up of 14 amino acids. From germline, CDR1 is MNHEY and CDR2 SMNVEV (reference sequence). The V gene lost 5 bases and the J gene lost 4 bases, with 14 bases spanning the gap.

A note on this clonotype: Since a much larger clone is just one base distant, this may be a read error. CDR3 nucleotides: TGTGCCCGCAGTCCTCGACTAGCGGGGGGTTACGAGCAGTACTTC. Translated, it gives CARSPRLAGGYEQYF. The chain combines TRBV6-2 or TRBV6-3 with TRBJ2-5; 13 bases are a match to TRBD2. The end of the DNA aligns better with TRBJ2-7, so the J call may be wrong. This CDR3 comprises 15 residues. The germline gives CDR1 MNHEY, CDR2 SVGEGT.

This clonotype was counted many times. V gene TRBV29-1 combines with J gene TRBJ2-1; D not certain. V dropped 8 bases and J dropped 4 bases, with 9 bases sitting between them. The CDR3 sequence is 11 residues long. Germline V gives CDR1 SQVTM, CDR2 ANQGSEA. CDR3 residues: CSQKGYNEQFF. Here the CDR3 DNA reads TGCAGCCAGAAGGGTTACAATGAGCAGTTCTTC.

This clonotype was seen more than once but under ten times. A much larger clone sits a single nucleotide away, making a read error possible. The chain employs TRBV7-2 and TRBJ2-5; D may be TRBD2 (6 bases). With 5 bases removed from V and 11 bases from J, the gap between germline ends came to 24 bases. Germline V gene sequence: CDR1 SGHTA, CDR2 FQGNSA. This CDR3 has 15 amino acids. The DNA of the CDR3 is TGTGCCAGCAGCGGGGGACTCCCGGTGGGCGGTGAGCAGTACTTC. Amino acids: CASSGGLPVGGEQYF.

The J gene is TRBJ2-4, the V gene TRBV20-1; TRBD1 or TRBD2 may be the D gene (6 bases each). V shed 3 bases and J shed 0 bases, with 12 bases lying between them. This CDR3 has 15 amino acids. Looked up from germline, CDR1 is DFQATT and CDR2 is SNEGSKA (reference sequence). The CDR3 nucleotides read TGCAGTGCTAGTTTCCGGGGGCTAGCCAAAAACATTCAGTACTTC. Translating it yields CSASFRGLAKNIQYF.

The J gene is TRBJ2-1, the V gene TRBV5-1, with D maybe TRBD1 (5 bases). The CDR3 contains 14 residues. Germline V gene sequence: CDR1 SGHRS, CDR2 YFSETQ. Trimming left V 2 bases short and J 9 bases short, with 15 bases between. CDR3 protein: CASSFIPAQGEQFF. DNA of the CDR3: TGCGCCAGCAGCTTCATCCCCGCCCAGGGTGAGCAGTTCTTC.

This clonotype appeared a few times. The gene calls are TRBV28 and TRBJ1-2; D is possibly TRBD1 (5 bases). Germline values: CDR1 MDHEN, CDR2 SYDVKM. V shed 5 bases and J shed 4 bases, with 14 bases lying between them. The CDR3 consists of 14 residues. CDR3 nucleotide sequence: TGTGCCAGCAGTCCGCCAAGGGGATTCTATGGCTACACCTTC. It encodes CASSPPRGFYGYTF.

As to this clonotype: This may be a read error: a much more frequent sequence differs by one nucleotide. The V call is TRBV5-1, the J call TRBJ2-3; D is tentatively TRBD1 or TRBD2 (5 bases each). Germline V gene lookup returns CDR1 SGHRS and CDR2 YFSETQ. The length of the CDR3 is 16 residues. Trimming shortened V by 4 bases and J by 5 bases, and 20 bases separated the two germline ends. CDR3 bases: TGCGCCAGCAGCGCCGGGACCAGAGTTTCGGTAGATACGCAGTATTTT. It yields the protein CASSAGTRVSVDTQYF.